Listed below are T cell receptor beta chains from one sample, sequenced in a study of follicular helper T cells after annual influenza vaccination. This table comes from immunoSEQ multiplex PCR, and its TCRdb copy is limited to in-frame clones, with some not included. The sample has about 9,400 clones, about 84% seen once; the top ten hold approximately 1.5%. Specimen: CXCR5+ CD38- circulating T follicular helper cells from blood, collected on the day of influenza vaccination. Receptor source: an adult who received the influenza vaccine. CDR3s include the opening cysteine and the closing phenylalanine or tryptophan. The D gene is left open where the match is weak. The size field is filled for only some rows; it gives once, few, many or a size class.

12,-,-,TRBV30,TRBJ2-7,TGTGCCTGGACCAAAGGGGGGTACGAGCAGTACTTC,CAWTKGGYEQYF
16,-,-,TRBV13,TRBJ2-4,TGTGCCAGCAGCTTAGCTGGAGGGGTGGCCAAAAACATTCAGTACTTC,CASSLAGGVAKNIQYF
14,TRBD1,few,TRBV6-1,TRBJ1-5,TGTGCCAGCAGGGACAGGGGGGCCTATCAGCCCCAGCATTTT,CASRDRGAYQPQHF
14,-,-,TRBV5-4,TRBJ1-1,TGTGCCAGCAGCTTAAAGACAGGCGGGACTGAAGCTTTCTTT,CASSLKTGGTEAFF
15,TRBD2,-,TRBV11-2,TRBJ2-1,TGTGCCAGCAGCTTCTTAGCGGGCTCGGGCAATGAGCAGTTCTTC,CASSFLAGSGNEQFF
14,-,-,TRBV2,TRBJ1-3,TGTGCCAGCAAGATCGGCATCTCTGGAAACACCATATATTTT,CASKIGISGNTIYF
18,TRBD2,-,TRBV19,TRBJ2-1,TGTGCCAGTAGTATCGTCCTAGCGGGAGTTCCCCCCTACAATGAGCAGTTCTTC,CASSIVLAGVPPYNEQFF
16,TRBD2,-,TRBV14,TRBJ2-3,TGTGCCAGCAGCCAATTGCTAGCGGTTGGTACAGATACGCAGTATTTT,CASSQLLAVGTDTQYF
16,TRBD1,-,TRBV10-3,TRBJ1-1,TGTGCCATCAGTCGACAGGGGGCTGGTCTGAACACTGAAGCTTTCTTT,CAISRQGAGLNTEAFF
12,-,once,TRBV29-1,TRBJ1-4,TGCAGCGCCGTGGGACCAGAGGAAAAACTGTTTTTT,CSAVGPEEKLFF
15,-,-,TRBV29-1,TRBJ1-5,TGCAGCGTCTACAGGGACCCCAATAGCAATCAGCCCCAGCATTTT,CSVYRDPNSNQPQHF
15,-,-,TRBV6-5,TRBJ1-3,TGTGCCAGCAGTCCCAGACACAGCTCTGGAAACACCATATATTTT,CASSPRHSSGNTIYF
13,TRBD2,-,TRBV28,TRBJ2-7,TGTGCCAGCACCGGGACTAGCGGATACGAGCAGTACTTC,CASTGTSGYEQYF
16,TRBD1,-,TRBV28,TRBJ1-1,TGTGCCAGCAGACGGCTCCGACAGGGAGTTGAGACTGAAGCTTTCTTT,CASRRLRQGVETEAFF
14,TRBD2,-,TRBV18,TRBJ2-1,TGTGCCAGCTCACGGCCTAGCGGGTACAATGAGCAGTTCTTC,CASSRPSGYNEQFF
16,TRBD2,-,TRBV19,TRBJ2-5,TGTGCCAGTAGCAGAAGGACTAGCGGGAAGTCCGAGACCCAGTACTTC,CASSRRTSGKSETQYF
14,TRBD2,-,TRBV9,TRBJ2-7,TGTGCCAGCAGCGTAGCCGGGGGGAATACGAGGCAGTACTTC,CASSVAGGNTRQYF
14,-,-,TRBV18,TRBJ2-7,TGTGCCACCACGGACGCTACGAGCTCCTACGAGCAGTACTTC,CATTDATSSYEQYF
13,-,-,TRBV19,TRBJ2-2,TGTGCCAGTAGTAGCGGCTTCTTGGGGGAGCTGTTTTTT,CASSSGFLGELFF
13,-,-,TRBV4-2,TRBJ1-2,TGTGCCAGCAGCCAAACCGGGACTGAAGGCTACACCTTC,CASSQTGTEGYTF
14,TRBD1,-,TRBV5-5,TRBJ1-2,TGTGCCAGCAGTTCGGGACAGGGGAACTATGGCTACACCTTC,CASSSGQGNYGYTF
12,-,few,TRBV2,TRBJ1-2,TGTGCCAGCAGTGAGTGGGGAAGTGGCTACACCTTC,CASSEWGSGYTF
15,TRBD1,-,TRBV6-1,TRBJ1-2,TGTGCCAGTCCGGGACAGGGGCTTGGCGACTATGGCTACACCTTC,CASPGQGLGDYGYTF
16,TRBD1,-,TRBV27,TRBJ1-1,TGTGCCAGCAGTTTATGGTCAGGGAGGGGGCACACTGAAGCTTTCTTT,CASSLWSGRGHTEAFF
17,TRBD1,-,TRBV19,TRBJ2-2,TGTGCCAGTAGTATGAGGAGGGGACAGGGAAACACCGGGGAGCTGTTTTTT,CASSMRRGQGNTGELFF
12,-,few,TRBV28,TRBJ1-3,TGTGCCAGCAGTGTCCCTGGAAACACCATATATTTT,CASSVPGNTIYF
15,TRBD1,-,TRBV5-1,TRBJ2-1,TGCGCCAGCAGCTTGGCCGGGACAGGGGAGTATGAGCAGTTCTTC,CASSLAGTGEYEQFF
14,-,-,TRBV29-1,TRBJ2-1,TGCAGCGTTGAAGGACAGGAGGCCTACAATGAGCAGTTCTTC,CSVEGQEAYNEQFF
12,-,-,TRBV5-1,TRBJ2-1,TGCGCCAGCAGCTTGGACTACAATGAGCAGTTCTTC,CASSLDYNEQFF
16,-,-,TRBV28,TRBJ1-1,TGTGCCAGCACCCGTAGACGAGGGGCTAATGGGTCTGAAGCTTTCTTT,CASTRRRGANGSEAFF
12,-,-,TRBV6-1,TRBJ1-3,TGTGCCAGCAGTGAAGAGGTCGGGACACTATATTTT,CASSEEVGTLYF